Listed here is a single T cell receptor beta chain. The antigen is not known. This sample was included in a study of cytomegalovirus exposure and HLA in healthy donors. Study-wide results and caveats: Serostatus for CMV was the only available immune exposure information.

With 60 Vbeta and 13 Jbeta primers, the PCR was carried out. The assay was immunoSEQ multiplex PCR, and TCRdb's table has in-frame clones only and misses some. The data show more than 200,000 clones, about three quarters seen once. The receptor's source is a male donor in good health and CMV-seronegative. The sequencing sample was made of PBMCs.

As DNA, the CDR3 is TGTGCCAGCAGTTACAAATACTATGGCTACACCTTC. The encoded protein is CASSYKYYGYTF. The genes are TRBV14 and TRBJ1-2; D unresolved. The ends were cut back, 6 bases at V and 3 bases at J, with 8 bases in the middle. Germline V CDR1 and CDR2: SGHDN, FVKESK. This CDR3 is 12 amino acids long.